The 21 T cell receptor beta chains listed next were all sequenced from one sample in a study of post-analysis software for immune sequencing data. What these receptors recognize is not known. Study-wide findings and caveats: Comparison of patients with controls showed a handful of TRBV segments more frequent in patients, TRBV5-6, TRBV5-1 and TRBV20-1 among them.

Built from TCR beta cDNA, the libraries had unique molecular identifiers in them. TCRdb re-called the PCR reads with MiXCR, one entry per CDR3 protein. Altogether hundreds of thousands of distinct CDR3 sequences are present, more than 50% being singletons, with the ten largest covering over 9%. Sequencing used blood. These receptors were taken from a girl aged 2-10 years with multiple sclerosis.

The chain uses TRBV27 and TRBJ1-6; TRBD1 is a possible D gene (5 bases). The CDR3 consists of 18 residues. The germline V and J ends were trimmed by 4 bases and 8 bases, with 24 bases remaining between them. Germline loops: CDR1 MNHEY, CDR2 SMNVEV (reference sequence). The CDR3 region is CASSYSSGPRHYDSPLHF. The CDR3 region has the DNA TGTGCCAGCAGTTACTCGTCGGGACCTCGGCATTATGATTCACCCCTCCACTTT.

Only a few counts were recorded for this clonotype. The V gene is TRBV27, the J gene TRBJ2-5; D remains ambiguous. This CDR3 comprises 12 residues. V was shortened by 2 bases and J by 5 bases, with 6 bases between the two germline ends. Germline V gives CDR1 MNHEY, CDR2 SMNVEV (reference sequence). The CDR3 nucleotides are TGTGCCAGCAGTTTAAAGGGTGAGACCCAGTACTTC. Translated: CASSLKGETQYF.

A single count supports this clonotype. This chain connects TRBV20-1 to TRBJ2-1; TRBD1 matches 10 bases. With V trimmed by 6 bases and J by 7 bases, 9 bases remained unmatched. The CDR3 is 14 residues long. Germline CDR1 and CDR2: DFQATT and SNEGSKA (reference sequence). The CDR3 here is CSAIPGQGQNEQFF. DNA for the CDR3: TGCAGTGCCATCCCGGGACAGGGGCAAAATGAGCAGTTCTTC.

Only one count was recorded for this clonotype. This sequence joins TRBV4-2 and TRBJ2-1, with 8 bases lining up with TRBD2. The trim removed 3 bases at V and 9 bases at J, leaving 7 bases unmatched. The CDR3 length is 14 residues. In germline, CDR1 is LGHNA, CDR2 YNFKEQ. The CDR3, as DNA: TGTGCCAGCAGCCACCCAGCGGGAGCAAGTGAGCAGTTCTTC. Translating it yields CASSHPAGASEQFF.

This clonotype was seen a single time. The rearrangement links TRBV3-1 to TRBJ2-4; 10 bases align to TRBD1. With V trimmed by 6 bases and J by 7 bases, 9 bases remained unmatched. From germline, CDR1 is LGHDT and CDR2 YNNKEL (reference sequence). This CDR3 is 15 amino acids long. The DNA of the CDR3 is TGTGCCAGCAGTCCTTCCGGGACAGGGGACAACATTCAGTACTTC. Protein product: CASSPSGTGDNIQYF.

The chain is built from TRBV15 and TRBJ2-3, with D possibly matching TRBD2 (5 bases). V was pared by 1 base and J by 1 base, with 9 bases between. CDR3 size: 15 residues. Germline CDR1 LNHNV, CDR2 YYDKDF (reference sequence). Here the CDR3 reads CATSRAGIGTDTQYF. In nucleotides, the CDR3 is TGTGCCACCAGCAGAGCGGGGATTGGCACAGATACGCAGTATTTT.

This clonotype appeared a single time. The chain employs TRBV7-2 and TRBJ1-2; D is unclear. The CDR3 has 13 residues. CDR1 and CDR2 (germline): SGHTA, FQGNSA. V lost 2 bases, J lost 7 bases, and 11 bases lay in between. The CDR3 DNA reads TGTGCCAGCAGCTTATGGGCAGAAGGTGGCTACACCTTC. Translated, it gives CASSLWAEGGYTF.

CDR3 protein: CASGGGINEQFF. For the CDR3, the DNA is TGTGCCTCAGGAGGGGGGATCAATGAGCAGTTCTTC. The chain links TRBV9 to TRBJ2-1; D tentatively fits TRBD1 or TRBD2 (6 bases each). The CDR3 loop spans 12 amino acids. Trimming shortened V by 10 bases and J by 6 bases, and 14 bases separated the two germline ends. Germline CDR1 and CDR2: SGDLS and YYNGEE.

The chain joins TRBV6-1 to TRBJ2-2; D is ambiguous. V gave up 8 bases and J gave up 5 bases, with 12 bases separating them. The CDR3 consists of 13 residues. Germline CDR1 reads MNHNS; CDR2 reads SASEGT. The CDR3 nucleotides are TGTGCCAGCCGTGTTGGGGTTACCGGGGAGCTGTTTTTT. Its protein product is CASRVGVTGELFF.

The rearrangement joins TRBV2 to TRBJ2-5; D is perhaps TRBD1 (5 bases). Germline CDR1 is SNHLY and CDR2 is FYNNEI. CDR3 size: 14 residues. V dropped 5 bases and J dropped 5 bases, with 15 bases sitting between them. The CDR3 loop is CASSNSRAVETQYF. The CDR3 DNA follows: TGTGCCAGCAGTAACTCCAGGGCGGTGGAGACCCAGTACTTC. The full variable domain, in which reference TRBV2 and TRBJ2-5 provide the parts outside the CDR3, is EPEVTQTPSHQVTQMGQEVILRCVPISNHLYFYWYRQILGQKVEFLVSFYNNEISEKSEIFDDQFSVERPDGSNFTLKIRSTKLEDSAMYFCASSNSRAVETQYFGPGTRLLVL.

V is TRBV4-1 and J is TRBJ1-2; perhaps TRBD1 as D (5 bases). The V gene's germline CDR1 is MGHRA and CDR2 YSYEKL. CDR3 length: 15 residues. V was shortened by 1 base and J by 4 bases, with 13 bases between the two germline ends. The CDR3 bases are TGCGCCAGCAGCCAAGTAAGGGGACTAGTCTATGGCTACACCTTC. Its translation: CASSQVRGLVYGYTF.

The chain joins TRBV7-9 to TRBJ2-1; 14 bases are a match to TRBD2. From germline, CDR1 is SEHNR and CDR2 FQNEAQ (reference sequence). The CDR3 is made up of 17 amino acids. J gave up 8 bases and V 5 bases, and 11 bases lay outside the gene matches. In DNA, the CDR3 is TGTGCCAGCAGCATGGGACTAGCGGGAGTGGGGGCCTATGAGCAGTTCTTC. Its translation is CASSMGLAGVGAYEQFF.

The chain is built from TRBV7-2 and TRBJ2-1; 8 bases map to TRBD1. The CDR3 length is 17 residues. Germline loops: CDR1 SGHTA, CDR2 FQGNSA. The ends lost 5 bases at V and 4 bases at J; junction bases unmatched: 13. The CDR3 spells CASSIRTGKLGYNEQFF. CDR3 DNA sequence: TGTGCCAGCAGCATCCGGACAGGGAAATTAGGTTACAATGAGCAGTTCTTC.

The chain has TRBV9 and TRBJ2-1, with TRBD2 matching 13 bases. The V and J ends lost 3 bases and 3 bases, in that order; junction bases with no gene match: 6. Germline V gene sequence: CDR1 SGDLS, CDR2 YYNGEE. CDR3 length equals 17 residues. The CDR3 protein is CASSGEGLAGFYNEQFF. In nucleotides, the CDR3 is TGTGCCAGCAGCGGGGAGGGACTAGCGGGATTCTACAATGAGCAGTTCTTC.

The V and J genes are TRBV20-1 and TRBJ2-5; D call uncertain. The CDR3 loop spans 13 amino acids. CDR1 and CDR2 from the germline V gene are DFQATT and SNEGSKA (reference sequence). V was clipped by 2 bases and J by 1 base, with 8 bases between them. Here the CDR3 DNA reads TGCAGTGCTAGACGAAAGGGCCAAGAGACCCAGTACTTC. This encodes CSARRKGQETQYF.

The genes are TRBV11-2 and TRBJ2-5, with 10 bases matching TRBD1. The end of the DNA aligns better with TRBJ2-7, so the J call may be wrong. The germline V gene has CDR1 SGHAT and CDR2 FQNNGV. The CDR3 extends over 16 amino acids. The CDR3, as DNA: TGTGCCAGCAGCTTCGCCCCCCCGGACAGGGGGTACGAGCAGTACTTC. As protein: CASSFAPPDRGYEQYF.

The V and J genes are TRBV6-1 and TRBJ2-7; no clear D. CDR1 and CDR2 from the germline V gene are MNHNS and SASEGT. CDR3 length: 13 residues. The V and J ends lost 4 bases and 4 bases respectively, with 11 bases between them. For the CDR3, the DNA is TGTGCCAGCAGTGGCTCGACTCATTACGAGCAGTACTTC. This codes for CASSGSTHYEQYF.

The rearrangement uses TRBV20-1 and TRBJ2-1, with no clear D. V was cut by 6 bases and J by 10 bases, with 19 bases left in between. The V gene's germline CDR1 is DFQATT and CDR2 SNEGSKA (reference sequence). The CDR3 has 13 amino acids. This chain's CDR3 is CSAGTPLDWEQFF. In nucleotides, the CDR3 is TGCAGTGCCGGTACCCCGCTTGATTGGGAGCAGTTCTTC.

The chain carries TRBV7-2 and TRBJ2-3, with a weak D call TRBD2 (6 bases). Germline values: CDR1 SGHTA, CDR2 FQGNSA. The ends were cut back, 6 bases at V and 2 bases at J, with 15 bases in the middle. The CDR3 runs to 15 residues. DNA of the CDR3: TGTGCCAGCAGTTCCTACGGGGGTATCACAGATACGCAGTATTTT. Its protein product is CASSSYGGITDTQYF. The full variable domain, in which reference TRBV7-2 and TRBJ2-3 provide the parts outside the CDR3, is GAGVSQSPSNKVTEKGKDVELRCDPISGHTALYWYRQSLGQGLEFLIYFQGNSAPDKSGLPSDRFSAERTGGSVSTLTIQRTQQEDSAVYLCASSSYGGITDTQYFGPGTRLTVL.

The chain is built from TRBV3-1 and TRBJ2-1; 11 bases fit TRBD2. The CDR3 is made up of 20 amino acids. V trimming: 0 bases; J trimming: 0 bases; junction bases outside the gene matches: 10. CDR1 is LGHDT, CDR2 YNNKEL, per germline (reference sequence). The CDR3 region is CASSQDGTSGKGSSYNEQFF. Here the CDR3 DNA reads TGTGCCAGCAGCCAAGACGGGACTAGCGGAAAGGGAAGCTCCTACAATGAGCAGTTCTTC.

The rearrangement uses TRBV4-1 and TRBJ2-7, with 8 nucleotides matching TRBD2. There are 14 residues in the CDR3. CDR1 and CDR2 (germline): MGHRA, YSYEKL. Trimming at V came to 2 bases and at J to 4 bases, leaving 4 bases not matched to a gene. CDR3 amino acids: CASSQTLAGYEQYF. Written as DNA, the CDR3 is TGCGCCAGCAGCCAAACTCTAGCGGGTTACGAGCAGTACTTC.